This T cell receptor beta chain was sequenced for a study of blood T cell repertoires in COVID-19. The wider study: Some COVID-19 samples were acute and others convalescent; all came from the United States, Italy and Spain. In each case, the material was cDNA or gDNA derived from T cells, B-cell-depleted T cells, or PBMCs.

Seattle patients were enrolled while actively infected and followed longitudinally. Per the original data handling: Estimation of nucleated cell counts relied on the amplification of reference gene primers. Produced via immunoSEQ multiplex PCR; TCRdb's table is partial and in-frame only. D and trimming come from the DNA, and the V and J calls and clone size come from that table. The data show 250,000 to 300,000 clones, around nine tenths seen once. Germline loops: CDR1 MDHEN, CDR2 SYDVKM. With 4 bases removed from V and 5 bases from J, the gap between germline ends came to 14 bases. This CDR3 has 14 residues.

The receptor's source is a woman aged 25 to 45 with COVID-19, enrolled during active disease. The sequenced sample was peripheral blood. The chain is built from TRBV28 and TRBJ2-5; D might be TRBD2 (5 bases). The DNA of the CDR3 is TGTGCCAGCAGTTCCGGGATCCTCCGGGAGACCCAGTACTTC. This gives the protein CASSSGILRETQYF.